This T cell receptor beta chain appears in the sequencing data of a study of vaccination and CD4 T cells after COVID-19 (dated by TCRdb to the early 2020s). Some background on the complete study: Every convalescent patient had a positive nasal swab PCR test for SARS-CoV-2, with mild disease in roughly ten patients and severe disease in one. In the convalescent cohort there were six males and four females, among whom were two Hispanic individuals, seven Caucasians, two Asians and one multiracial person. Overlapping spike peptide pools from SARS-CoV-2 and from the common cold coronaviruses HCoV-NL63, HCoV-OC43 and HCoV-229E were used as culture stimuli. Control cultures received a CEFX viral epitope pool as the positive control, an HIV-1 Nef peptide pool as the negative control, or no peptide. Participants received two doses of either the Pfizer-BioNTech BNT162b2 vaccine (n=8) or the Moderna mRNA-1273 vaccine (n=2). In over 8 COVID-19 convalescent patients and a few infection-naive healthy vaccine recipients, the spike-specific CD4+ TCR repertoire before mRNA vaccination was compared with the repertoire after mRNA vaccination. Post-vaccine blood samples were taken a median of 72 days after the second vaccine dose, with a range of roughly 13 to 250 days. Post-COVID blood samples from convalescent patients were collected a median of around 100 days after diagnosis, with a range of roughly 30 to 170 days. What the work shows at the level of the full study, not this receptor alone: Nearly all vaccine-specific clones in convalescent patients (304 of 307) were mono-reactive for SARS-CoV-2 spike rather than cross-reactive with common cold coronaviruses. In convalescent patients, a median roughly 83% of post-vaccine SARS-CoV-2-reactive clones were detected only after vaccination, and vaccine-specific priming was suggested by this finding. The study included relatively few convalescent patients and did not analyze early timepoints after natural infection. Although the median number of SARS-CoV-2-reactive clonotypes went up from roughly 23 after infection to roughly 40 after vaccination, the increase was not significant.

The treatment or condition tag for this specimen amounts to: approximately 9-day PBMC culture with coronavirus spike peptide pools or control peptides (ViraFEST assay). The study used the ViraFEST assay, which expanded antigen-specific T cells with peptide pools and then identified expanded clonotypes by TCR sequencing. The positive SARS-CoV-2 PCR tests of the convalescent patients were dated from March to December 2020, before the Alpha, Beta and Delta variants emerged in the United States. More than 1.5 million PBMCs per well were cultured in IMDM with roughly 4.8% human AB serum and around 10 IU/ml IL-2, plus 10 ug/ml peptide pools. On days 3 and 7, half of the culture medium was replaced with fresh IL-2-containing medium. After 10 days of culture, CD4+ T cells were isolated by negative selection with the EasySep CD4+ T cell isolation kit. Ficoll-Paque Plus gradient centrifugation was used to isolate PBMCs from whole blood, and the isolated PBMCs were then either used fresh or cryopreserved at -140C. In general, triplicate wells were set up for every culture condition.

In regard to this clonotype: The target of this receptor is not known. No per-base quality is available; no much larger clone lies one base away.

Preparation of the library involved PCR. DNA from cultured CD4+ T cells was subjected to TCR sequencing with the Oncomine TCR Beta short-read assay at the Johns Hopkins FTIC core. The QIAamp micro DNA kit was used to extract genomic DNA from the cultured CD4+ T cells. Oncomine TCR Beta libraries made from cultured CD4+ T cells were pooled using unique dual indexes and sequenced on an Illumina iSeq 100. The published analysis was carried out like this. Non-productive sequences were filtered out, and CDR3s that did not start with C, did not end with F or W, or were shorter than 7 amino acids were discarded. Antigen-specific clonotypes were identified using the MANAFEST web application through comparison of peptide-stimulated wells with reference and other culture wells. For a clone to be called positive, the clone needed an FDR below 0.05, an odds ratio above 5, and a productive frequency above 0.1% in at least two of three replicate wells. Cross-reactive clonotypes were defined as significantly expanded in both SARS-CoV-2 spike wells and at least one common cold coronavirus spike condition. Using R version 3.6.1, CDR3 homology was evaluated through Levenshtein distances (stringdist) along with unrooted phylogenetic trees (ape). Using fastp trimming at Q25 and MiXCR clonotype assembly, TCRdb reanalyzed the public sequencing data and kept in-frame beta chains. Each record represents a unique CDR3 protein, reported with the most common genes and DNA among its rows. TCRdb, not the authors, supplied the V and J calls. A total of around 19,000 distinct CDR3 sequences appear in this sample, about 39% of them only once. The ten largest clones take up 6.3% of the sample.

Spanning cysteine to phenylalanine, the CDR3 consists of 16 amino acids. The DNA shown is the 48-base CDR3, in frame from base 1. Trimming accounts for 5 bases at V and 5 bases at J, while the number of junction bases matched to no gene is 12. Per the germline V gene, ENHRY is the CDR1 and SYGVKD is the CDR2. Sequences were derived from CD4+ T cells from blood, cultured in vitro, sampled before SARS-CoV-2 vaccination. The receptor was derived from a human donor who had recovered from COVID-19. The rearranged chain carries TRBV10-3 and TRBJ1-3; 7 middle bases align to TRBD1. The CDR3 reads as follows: CAISSIQGDNRNTIYF. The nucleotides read TGTGCCATCAGTTCCATCCAGGGGGACAACAGAAACACCATATATTTT.